This is a list of T cell receptor beta chains from one sample in a study of human T cells and chemical hapten exposure. TCRdb re-derived calls from the 5' RACE reads in MiXCR, one entry per CDR3 protein. The table includes more than 140,000 distinct CDR3 sequences, roughly 4% detected once. The receptor source for this set is a female donor in good health. Both conserved end residues are part of each CDR3. D genes are given only for firm matches.

>16|TRBJ1-3|-|TRBV27
CASSWTLPSSGNTIYF
>16|TRBJ2-3|-|TRBV7-9
CASSSPTEFRADTQYF
>12|TRBJ2-2|-|TRBV11-2
CASSLSSGELFF
>15|TRBJ2-1|-|TRBV5-6
CASSLTDRFYNEQFF
>16|TRBJ1-1|-|TRBV14
CASSQVIGLRGTEAFF
>13|TRBJ1-5|-|TRBV5-1
CASRWGLDQPQHF
>16|TRBJ1-1|-|TRBV7-9
CASSRLKEGMNTEAFF
>13|TRBJ1-6|-|TRBV5-6
CASSLGHLRPLHF
>14|TRBJ1-1|-|TRBV20-1
CSAPADGMNTEAFF
>13|TRBJ2-7|-|TRBV7-3
CASSLTGGHEQYF
>16|TRBJ2-3|TRBD2|TRBV5-4
CASSLRETSATDTQYF
>16|TRBJ2-5|TRBD2|TRBV9
CASSVDPGGRSETQYF
>14|TRBJ2-3|-|TRBV7-2
CASSLDGNTDTQYF
>18|TRBJ1-6|-|TRBV28
CASTVVSVTRGIYSPLHF
>13|TRBJ1-1|-|TRBV7-9
CASSLYRTTEAFF
>15|TRBJ1-1|-|TRBV20-1
CSARTGTRRGTEAFF
>16|TRBJ2-1|TRBD1|TRBV5-1
CASSSGQGGSYNEQFF
>15|TRBJ2-7|-|TRBV6-1
CASSFFRRAPYEQYF
>15|TRBJ2-3|-|TRBV15
CATSRRERGTDTQYF
>15|TRBJ1-1|TRBD1|TRBV19
CASNSWDRARPEAFF
>22|TRBJ2-1|TRBD2|TRBV19
CASSTTSPMGIRAGGRNNEQFF
>15|TRBJ2-7|TRBD1|TRBV4-3
CASSQEQGANYEQYF
>14|TRBJ2-2|TRBD2|TRBV10-3
CAIKGTSNTGELFF
>14|TRBJ1-1|TRBD1|TRBV5-1
CASSFGDRNTEAFF
>14|TRBJ1-4|-|TRBV7-2
CASSLWATNEKLFF
>14|TRBJ2-1|-|TRBV29-1
CSVDHGAVGNEQFF
>11|TRBJ2-1|-|TRBV6-4
CASSAYNEQFF
>11|TRBJ2-2|-|TRBV12-3/TRBV12-4
CASRCTGELFF
>17|TRBJ2-3|TRBD2|TRBV20-1
CSARLIGTSGRSDTQYF
>17|TRBJ2-3|TRBD2|TRBV7-8
CASSLDRASGGTDTQYF
>15|TRBJ2-6|-|TRBV12-3/TRBV12-4
CASSLQGLGANVLTF
>16|TRBJ2-6|-|TRBV5-1
CASSRAGVSGANVLTF
>13|TRBJ1-2|-|TRBV14
CASSQGANYGYTF
>13|TRBJ1-6|-|TRBV7-9
CASSSPHNSPLHF
>15|TRBJ2-1|-|TRBV6-1
CASSESWVTYNEQFF
>13|TRBJ2-7|-|TRBV7-9
CASSLVAPYEQYF
>15|TRBJ1-1|TRBD1|TRBV4-2
CASSYRPGQPTEAFF
>13|TRBJ2-7|-|TRBV2
CASSEEVGNEQYF
>15|TRBJ2-5|TRBD1|TRBV9
CASGGTGSSRETQYF
>13|TRBJ1-5|-|TRBV28
CASRDGSNQPQHF
>14|TRBJ2-1|-|TRBV13
CASSLNGGHNEQFF
>14|TRBJ2-3|-|TRBV7-2
CASSLTGTTDTQYF
>12|TRBJ2-3|-|TRBV12-3/TRBV12-4
CASSPGRDTQYF
>14|TRBJ2-7|-|TRBV3-1
CASSQVKDAYEQYF
>14|TRBJ2-3|-|TRBV6-5
CASRPTASTDTQYF
>16|TRBJ2-3|TRBD1|TRBV7-2
CASSFEGARGTDTQYF
>14|TRBJ1-1|-|TRBV27
CASSLHRSNTEAFF
>15|TRBJ2-1|TRBD2|TRBV2
CASSSLLAGAGEQFF
>18|TRBJ2-3|TRBD2|TRBV5-1
CASSWHTGTSGGTDTQYF
>16|TRBJ2-1|TRBD1|TRBV2
CASSELGQGSYNEQFF
>15|TRBJ2-1|TRBD1|TRBV6-2/TRBV6-3
CASRTRRDRGHEQFF
>11|TRBJ2-7|-|TRBV6-1
CASSASDEQYF
>15|TRBJ1-1|-|TRBV7-3
CASSLGPGPYTEAFF
>14|TRBJ2-3|-|TRBV5-1
CASSTTGGTDTQYF
>13|TRBJ1-1|-|TRBV29-1
CSVVGLGGTEAFF
>15|TRBJ2-4|-|TRBV18
CASSPDGMAKNIQYF
>16|TRBJ2-5|-|TRBV7-8
CASSSVGAPGRETQYF
>13|TRBJ1-1|-|TRBV7-3
CASRGGGGTEAFF
>14|TRBJ2-7|TRBD1|TRBV9
CASSTFGTGGEQYF